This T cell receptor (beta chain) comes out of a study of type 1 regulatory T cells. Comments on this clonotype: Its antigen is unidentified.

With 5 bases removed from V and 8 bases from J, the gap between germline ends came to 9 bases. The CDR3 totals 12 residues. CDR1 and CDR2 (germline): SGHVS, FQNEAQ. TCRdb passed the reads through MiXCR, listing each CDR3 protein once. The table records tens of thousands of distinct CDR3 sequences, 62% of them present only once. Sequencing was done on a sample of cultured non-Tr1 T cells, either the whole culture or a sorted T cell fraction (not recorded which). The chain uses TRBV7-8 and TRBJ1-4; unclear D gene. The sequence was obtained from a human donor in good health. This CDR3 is CASSPRLEKLFF. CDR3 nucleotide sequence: TGTGCCAGCAGCCCCCGACTGGAAAAACTGTTTTTT.